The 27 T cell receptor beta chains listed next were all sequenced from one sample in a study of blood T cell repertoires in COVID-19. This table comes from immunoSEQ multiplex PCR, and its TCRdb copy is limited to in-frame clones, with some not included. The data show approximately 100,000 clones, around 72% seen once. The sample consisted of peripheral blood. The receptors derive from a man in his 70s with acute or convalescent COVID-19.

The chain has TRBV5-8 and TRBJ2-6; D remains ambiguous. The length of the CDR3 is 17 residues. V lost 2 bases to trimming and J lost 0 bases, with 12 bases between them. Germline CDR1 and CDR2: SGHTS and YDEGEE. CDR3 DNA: TGTGCCAGCAGCTTATTTCCCATTAGCTCTGGGGCCAACGTCCTGACTTTC. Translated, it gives CASSLFPISSGANVLTF.

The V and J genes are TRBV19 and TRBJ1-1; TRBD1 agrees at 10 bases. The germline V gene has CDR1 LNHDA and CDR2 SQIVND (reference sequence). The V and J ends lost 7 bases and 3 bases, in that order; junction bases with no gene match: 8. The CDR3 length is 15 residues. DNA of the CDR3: TGTGCCAGTAACTCGGCCGGGACAGGGGACACTGAAGCTTTCTTT. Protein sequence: CASNSAGTGDTEAFF.

CDR3: CASYGQATDTQYF. Here the CDR3 DNA reads TGTGCCAGCTATGGACAAGCCACAGATACGCAGTATTTT. The gene calls are TRBV18 and TRBJ2-3, with D possibly matching TRBD1 (5 bases). CDR3 length: 13 amino acids. The V end was cut by 7 bases, the J end by 2 bases, with 10 bases between. Germline V gene data show CDR1 as KGHSH and CDR2 as LQKENI.

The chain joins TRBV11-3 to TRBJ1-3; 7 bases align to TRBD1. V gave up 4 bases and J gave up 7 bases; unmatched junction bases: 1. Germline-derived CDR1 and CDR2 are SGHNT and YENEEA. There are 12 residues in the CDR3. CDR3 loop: CASSSGGNTIYF. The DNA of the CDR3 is TGTGCCAGCAGCTCAGGGGGTAACACCATATATTTT.

The CDR3 loop is CASSLGGGDYGNTIYF. The CDR3 DNA follows: TGTGCCAGCAGCTTGGGAGGGGGCGATTATGGAAACACCATATATTTT. J is TRBJ1-3 and V is TRBV5-4, with 7 bases fitting TRBD1. This CDR3 has 16 amino acids. Looked up from germline, CDR1 is SGHNT and CDR2 is YYREEE (reference sequence). The J segment lost 3 bases and the V segment lost 0 bases, leaving 6 bases of the junction unmatched.

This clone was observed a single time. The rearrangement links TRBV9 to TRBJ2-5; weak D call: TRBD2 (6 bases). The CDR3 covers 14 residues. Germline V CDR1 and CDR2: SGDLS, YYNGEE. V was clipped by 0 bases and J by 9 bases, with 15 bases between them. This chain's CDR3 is CASSVEPGVGAQYF. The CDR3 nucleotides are TGTGCCAGCAGCGTAGAGCCGGGAGTGGGAGCCCAGTACTTC.

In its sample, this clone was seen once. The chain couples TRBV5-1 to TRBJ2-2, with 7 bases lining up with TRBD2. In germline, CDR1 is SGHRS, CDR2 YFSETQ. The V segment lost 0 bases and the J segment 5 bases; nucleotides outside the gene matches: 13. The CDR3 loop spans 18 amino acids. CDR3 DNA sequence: TGCGCCAGCAGCTTGGGAGGGTTTGGCGGGAGAAGTACCGGGGAGCTGTTTTTT. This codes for CASSLGGFGGRSTGELFF.

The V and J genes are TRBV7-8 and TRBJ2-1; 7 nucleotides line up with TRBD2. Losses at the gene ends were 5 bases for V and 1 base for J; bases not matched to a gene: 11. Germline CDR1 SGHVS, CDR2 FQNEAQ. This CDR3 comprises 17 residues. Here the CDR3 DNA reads TGTGCCAGCAGCCATCTCCGAGCTAGCGGTTCCTACAATGAGCAGTTCTTC. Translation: CASSHLRASGSYNEQFF. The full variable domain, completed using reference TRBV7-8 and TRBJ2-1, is GAGVSQSPRYKVAKRGQDVALRCDPISGHVSLFWYQQALGQGPEFLTYFQNEAQLDKSGLPSDRFFAERPEGSVSTLKIQRTQQEDSAVYLCASSHLRASGSYNEQFFGPGTRLTVL.

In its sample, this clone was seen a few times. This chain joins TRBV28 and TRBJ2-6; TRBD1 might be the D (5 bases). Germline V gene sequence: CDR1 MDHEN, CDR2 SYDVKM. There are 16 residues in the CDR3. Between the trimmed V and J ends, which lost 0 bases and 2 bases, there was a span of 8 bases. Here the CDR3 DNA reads TGTGCCAGCAGTTTATGGTCAGGGACTGGGGCCAACGTCCTGACTTTC. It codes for CASSLWSGTGANVLTF. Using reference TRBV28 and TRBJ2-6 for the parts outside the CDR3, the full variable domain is DVKVTQSSRYLVKRTGEKVFLECVQDMDHENMFWYRQDPGLGLRLIYFSYDVKMKEKGDIPEGYSVSREKKERFSLILESASTNQTSMYLCASSLWSGTGANVLTFGAGSRLTVL.

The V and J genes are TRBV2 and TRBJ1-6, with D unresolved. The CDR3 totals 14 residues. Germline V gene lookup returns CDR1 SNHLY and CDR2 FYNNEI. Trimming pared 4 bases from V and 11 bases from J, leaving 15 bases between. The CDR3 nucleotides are TGTGCCAGCAGTGGAGATGGTGTCAGGACACCCCTCCACTTT. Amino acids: CASSGDGVRTPLHF. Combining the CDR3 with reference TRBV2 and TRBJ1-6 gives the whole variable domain EPEVTQTPSHQVTQMGQEVILRCVPISNHLYFYWYRQILGQKVEFLVSFYNNEISEKSEIFDDQFSVERPDGSNFTLKIRSTKLEDSAMYFCASSGDGVRTPLHFGNGTRLTVT.

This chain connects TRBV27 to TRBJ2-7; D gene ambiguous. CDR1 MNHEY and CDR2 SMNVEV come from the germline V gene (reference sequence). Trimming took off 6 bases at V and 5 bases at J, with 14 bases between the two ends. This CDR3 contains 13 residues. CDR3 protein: CASSLRAENEQYF. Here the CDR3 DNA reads TGTGCCAGCAGCCTCCGCGCGGAAAACGAGCAGTACTTC.

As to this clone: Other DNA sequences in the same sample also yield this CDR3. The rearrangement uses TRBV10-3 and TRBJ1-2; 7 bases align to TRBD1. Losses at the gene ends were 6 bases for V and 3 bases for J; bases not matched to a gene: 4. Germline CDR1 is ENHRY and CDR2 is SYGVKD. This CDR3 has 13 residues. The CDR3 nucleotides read TGTGCCATCAGCCGGGACAGAGACTATGGCTACACCTTC. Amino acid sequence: CAISRDRDYGYTF.

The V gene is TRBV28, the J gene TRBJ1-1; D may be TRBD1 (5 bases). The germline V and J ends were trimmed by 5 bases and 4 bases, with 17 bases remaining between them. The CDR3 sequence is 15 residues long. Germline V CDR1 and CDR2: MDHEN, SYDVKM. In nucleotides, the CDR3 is TGTGCCAGCAGTCCCTCAGGGATGCGGAGCACTGAAGCTTTCTTT. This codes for CASSPSGMRSTEAFF.

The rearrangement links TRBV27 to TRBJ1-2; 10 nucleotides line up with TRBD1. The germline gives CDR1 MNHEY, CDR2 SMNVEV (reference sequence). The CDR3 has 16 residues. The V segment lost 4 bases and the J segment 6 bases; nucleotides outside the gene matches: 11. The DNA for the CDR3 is TGTGCCAGCAGTTCGGGACAGGGGCTTAGAATCCATGGCTACACCTTC. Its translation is CASSSGQGLRIHGYTF.

Written as DNA, the CDR3 is TGTGCCAGCAGCCAAGATAAGTACAGGGACAATTCACCCCTCCACTTT. Translating gives CASSQDKYRDNSPLHF. The genes are TRBV3-1 (or the pseudogene TRBV3-2) and TRBJ1-6; D is possibly TRBD1 (6 bases). V lost 0 bases and J lost 7, with 13 bases in between. CDR3 length: 16 amino acids. Per the germline V gene, CDR1 is LGHDT and CDR2 is YNNKEL (reference sequence).

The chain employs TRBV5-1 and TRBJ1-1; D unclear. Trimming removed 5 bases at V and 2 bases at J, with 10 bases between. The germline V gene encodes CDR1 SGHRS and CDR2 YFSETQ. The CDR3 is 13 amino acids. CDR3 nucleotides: TGCGCCAGCAGTCTTACTGCCAACACTGAAGCTTTCTTT. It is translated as CASSLTANTEAFF.

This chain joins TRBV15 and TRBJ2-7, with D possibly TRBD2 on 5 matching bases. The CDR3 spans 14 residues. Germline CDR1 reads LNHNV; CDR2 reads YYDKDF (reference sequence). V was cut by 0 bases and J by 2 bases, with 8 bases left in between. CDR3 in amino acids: CATSRERRAYEQYF. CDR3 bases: TGTGCCACCAGCAGAGAGAGGCGGGCCTACGAGCAGTACTTC.

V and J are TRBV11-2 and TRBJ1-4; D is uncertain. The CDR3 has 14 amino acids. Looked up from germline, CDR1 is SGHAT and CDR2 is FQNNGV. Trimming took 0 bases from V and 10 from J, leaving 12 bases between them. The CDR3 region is CASSLDLGARKLFF. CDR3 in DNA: TGTGCCAGCAGCTTAGATCTAGGCGCTCGAAAACTGTTTTTT.

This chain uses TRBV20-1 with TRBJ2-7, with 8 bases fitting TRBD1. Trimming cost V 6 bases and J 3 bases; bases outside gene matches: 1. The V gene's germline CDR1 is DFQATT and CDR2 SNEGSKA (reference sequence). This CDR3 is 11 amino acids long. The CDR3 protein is CSAGQGYEQYF. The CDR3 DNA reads TGCAGTGCCGGACAGGGCTACGAGCAGTACTTC.

The CDR3 sequence: CASSAGQGLYSGANVLTF. As DNA, the CDR3 is TGTGCCAGCAGCGCCGGACAGGGGTTATACTCTGGGGCCAACGTCCTGACTTTC. The chain has TRBV9 and TRBJ2-6, with 9 bases that match TRBD1. V shed 3 bases and J 0 bases; nucleotides not matched to a gene: 7. From germline, CDR1 is SGDLS and CDR2 YYNGEE. The CDR3 has 18 residues.

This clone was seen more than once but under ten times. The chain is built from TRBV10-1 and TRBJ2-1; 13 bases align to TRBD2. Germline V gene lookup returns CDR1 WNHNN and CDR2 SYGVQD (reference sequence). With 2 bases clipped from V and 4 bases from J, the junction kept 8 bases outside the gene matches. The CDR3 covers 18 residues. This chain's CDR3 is CASSETVTTSGRYNEQFF. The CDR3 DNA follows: TGCGCCAGCAGTGAGACCGTAACGACTAGCGGGAGGTACAATGAGCAGTTCTTC.

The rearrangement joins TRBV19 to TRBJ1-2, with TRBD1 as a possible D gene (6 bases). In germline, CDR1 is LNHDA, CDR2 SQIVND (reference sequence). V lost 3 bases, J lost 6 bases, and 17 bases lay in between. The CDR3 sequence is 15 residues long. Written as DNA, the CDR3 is TGTGCCAGTAGTATTGGGGGACACGGGCCCAATGGCTACACCTTC. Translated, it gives CASSIGGHGPNGYTF.

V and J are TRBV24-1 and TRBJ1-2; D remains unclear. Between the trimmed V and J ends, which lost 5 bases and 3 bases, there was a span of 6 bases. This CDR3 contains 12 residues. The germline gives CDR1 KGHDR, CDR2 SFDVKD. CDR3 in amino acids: CATSGEDYGYTF. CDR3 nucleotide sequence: TGTGCCACCAGTGGCGAGGACTATGGCTACACCTTC.

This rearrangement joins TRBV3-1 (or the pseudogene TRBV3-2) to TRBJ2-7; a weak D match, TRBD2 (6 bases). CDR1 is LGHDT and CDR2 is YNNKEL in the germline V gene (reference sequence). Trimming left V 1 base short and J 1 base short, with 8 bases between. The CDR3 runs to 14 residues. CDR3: CASSQGGVSYEQYF. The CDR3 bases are TGTGCCAGCAGCCAAGGCGGGGTGTCCTACGAGCAGTACTTC.

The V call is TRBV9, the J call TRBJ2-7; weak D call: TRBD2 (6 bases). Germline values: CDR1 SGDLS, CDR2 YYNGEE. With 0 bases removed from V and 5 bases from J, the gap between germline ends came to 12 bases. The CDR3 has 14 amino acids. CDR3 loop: CASSVGPGEHEQYF. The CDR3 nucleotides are TGTGCCAGCAGCGTAGGTCCGGGGGAACACGAGCAGTACTTC.

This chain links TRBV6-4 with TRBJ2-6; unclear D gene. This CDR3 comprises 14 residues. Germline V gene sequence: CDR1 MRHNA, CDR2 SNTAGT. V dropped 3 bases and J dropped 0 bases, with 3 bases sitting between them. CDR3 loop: CASSEASGANVLTF. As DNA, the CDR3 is TGTGCCAGCAGTGAGGCCTCTGGGGCCAACGTCCTGACTTTC.

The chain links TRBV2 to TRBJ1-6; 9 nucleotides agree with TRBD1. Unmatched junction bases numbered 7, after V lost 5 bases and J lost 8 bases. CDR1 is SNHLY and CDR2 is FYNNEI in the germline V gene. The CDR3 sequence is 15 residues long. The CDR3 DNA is TGTGCCAGCAGTCCTCGGACAGGGGTGGATTCACCCCTCCACTTT. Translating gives CASSPRTGVDSPLHF.